These T cell receptor beta chains were read from a single sample in a study of T cell responses to AZD1222 COVID-19 vaccine. TCRdb keeps only in-frame clones here, not all; method: immunoSEQ multiplex PCR. The table shows tens of thousands of clones, with about 89% occurring only once. The sequencing here drew on peripheral blood, taken on day 0 of AZD1222 vaccination. These receptors all stem from an adult in good health. Each CDR3 is given with its conserved first and last residue. D genes are given only for firm matches. Clone size is stated in some rows and not others, as once, few, many or a class when expanded.

TRBJ2-1 14 TRBD2 . TRBV3-1/TRBV3-2 CASSQEPSLAEQFF TGTGCCAGCAGCCAAGAGCCCTCACTAGCGGAGCAGTTCTTC
TRBJ1-2 17 . . TRBV7-8 CASSSLGGRGTGDGYTF TGTGCCAGCAGCTCTCTGGGGGGACGCGGGACGGGTGACGGCTACACCTTC
TRBJ1-2 15 TRBD1 . TRBV4-3 CASSPGTGSNYGYTF TGCGCCAGCAGCCCAGGGACAGGGAGTAACTATGGCTACACCTTC
TRBJ1-2 15 TRBD1 . TRBV7-9 CASSSSSPGGWGYTF TGTGCCAGCAGCTCCTCGTCCCCAGGGGGTTGGGGCTACACCTTC
TRBJ1-1 15 TRBD1 . TRBV19 CASTEPGTGDTEAFF TGTGCCAGTACCGAACCCGGGACAGGGGACACTGAAGCTTTCTTT
TRBJ1-5 13 . . TRBV7-2 CASSPKGNQPQHF TGTGCCAGCAGCCCGAAGGGCAATCAGCCCCAGCATTTT
TRBJ1-2 17 . . TRBV30 CACLQPSGGVIYYGYTF TGTGCCTGTCTACAGCCTAGCGGGGGCGTTATCTACTATGGCTACACCTTC
TRBJ1-2 14 TRBD1 . TRBV30 CAWSVQENRGGYTF TGTGCCTGGAGTGTACAGGAAAACAGGGGCGGCTACACCTTC
TRBJ1-1 15 . . TRBV19 CASSIVAGATGEAFF TGTGCCAGTAGTATAGTAGCAGGGGCCACTGGTGAAGCTTTCTTT
TRBJ2-2 15 . . TRBV9 CASSVGQGGAGELFF TGTGCCAGCAGCGTAGGACAGGGAGGGGCCGGGGAGCTGTTTTTT
TRBJ1-1 14 . . TRBV11-2 CASSLEGQRGKAFF TGTGCCAGCAGCTTAGAAGGACAGCGGGGGAAAGCTTTCTTT
TRBJ2-1 15 . . TRBV7-2 CASSPRTSGYNEQFF TGTGCCAGCAGCCCAAGGACAAGTGGCTACAATGAGCAGTTCTTC
TRBJ2-1 15 TRBD2 . TRBV12-5 CASARSGGPYNEQFF TGTGCTAGCGCCCGTAGCGGGGGACCCTACAATGAGCAGTTCTTC
TRBJ1-1 14 . . TRBV7-2 CASSGRAGYTEAFF TGTGCCAGCAGCGGGCGGGCGGGGTACACTGAAGCTTTCTTT
TRBJ2-7 14 . . TRBV6-5 CASLGDGLSYEQYF TGTGCCAGTTTGGGGGACGGACTCTCCTACGAGCAGTACTTC
TRBJ2-7 14 . . TRBV5-4 CASTSEGRVGEQYF TGTGCCAGCACTTCGGAGGGCAGGGTGGGCGAGCAGTACTTC
TRBJ2-7 16 TRBD2 . TRBV29-1 CSVGMGQRGGLKEQYF TGCAGCGTCGGAATGGGACAGCGGGGGGGCCTAAAGGAGCAGTACTTC
TRBJ1-1 14 . . TRBV10-3 CAISAGDGNTEAFF TGTGCCATCAGTGCCGGGGACGGAAACACTGAAGCTTTCTTT
TRBJ2-3 15 . . TRBV2 CASILAGDSTDTQYF .
TRBJ1-3 14 TRBD1 . TRBV25-1 CASSAGGLLNTIYF TGTGCCAGCAGTGCAGGGGGCTTATTGAACACCATATATTTT
TRBJ2-5 13 . . TRBV18 CASSPPSEETQYF TGTGCCAGCTCACCACCGTCGGAAGAGACCCAGTACTTC
TRBJ1-4 16 . . TRBV7-2 CASSLDGAIGGEKLFF TGTGCCAGCAGCTTAGACGGTGCAATAGGCGGTGAAAAACTGTTTTTT
TRBJ1-1 13 . . TRBV27 CASRGTLNTEAFF TGTGCCAGCAGGGGTACCCTGAACACTGAAGCTTTCTTT
TRBJ2-7 16 . . TRBV19 CASSISRTAGSYEQYF TGTGCCAGTAGTATCTCTCGGACAGCGGGCTCCTACGAGCAGTACTTC
TRBJ2-2 17 TRBD1 once TRBV6-6 CASSRFWGQANTGELFF TGTGCCAGCAGCCGATTTTGGGGACAGGCCAACACCGGGGAGCTGTTTTTT
TRBJ2-7 14 . . TRBV13 CASSLAGRGYEQYF TGTGCCAGCAGCTTAGCCGGCAGGGGCTACGAGCAGTACTTC
TRBJ1-5 15 . . TRBV6-5 CASSYSGLRNQPQHF TGTGCCAGCAGTTACTCGGGACTAAGGAATCAGCCCCAGCATTTT
TRBJ1-6 13 . . TRBV19 CASSGTGNSPLHF TGTGCCAGTAGTGGGACGGGCAATTCACCCCTCCACTTT
TRBJ1-4 16 . . TRBV7-2 CASSSLRPGLNEKLFF TGTGCCAGCAGCTCGTTACGCCCAGGGCTTAATGAAAAACTGTTTTTT
TRBJ1-1 16 . . TRBV3-1/TRBV3-2 CASSYPRDRLNTEAFF TGTGCCAGCAGCTACCCAAGAGACAGGCTGAACACTGAAGCTTTCTTT
TRBJ2-1 13 . once TRBV5-8 CASSLDRNNEQFF TGTGCCAGCAGCTTGGACAGAAACAATGAGCAGTTCTTC
TRBJ1-2 14 TRBD1 . TRBV6-5 CASSYRDRDYGYTF TGTGCCAGCAGTTACCGGGACAGGGACTATGGCTACACCTTC
TRBJ2-1 13 . . TRBV5-1 CASSTGLTNEQFF TGCGCCAGCAGCACCGGACTGACTAATGAGCAGTTCTTC
TRBJ1-4 15 TRBD1 . TRBV2 CASSVSRTGSEKLFF TGTGCCAGCAGTGTCTCAAGGACAGGTAGCGAAAAACTGTTTTTT
TRBJ1-2 13 . . TRBV5-8 CASSLRQGNGYTF TGTGCCAGCAGCTTGAGGCAGGGTAATGGCTACACCTTC
TRBJ2-3 16 TRBD1 . TRBV3-1/TRBV3-2 CASSHTRGPSTDTQYF TGTGCCAGCAGCCATACCAGGGGGCCAAGCACAGATACGCAGTATTTT
TRBJ1-2 15 TRBD1 . TRBV6-5 CASSRPQGGFYGYTF TGTGCCAGCAGCCGACCACAGGGGGGATTCTATGGCTACACCTTC
TRBJ1-2 13 . . TRBV12-3/TRBV12-4 CASSRQPNYGYTF TGTGCCAGCAGTAGACAGCCTAACTATGGCTACACCTTC
TRBJ1-1 14 . . TRBV2 CASTPAGANTEAFF TGTGCCAGCACTCCGGCAGGGGCGAACACTGAAGCTTTCTTT
TRBJ1-1 16 TRBD1 . TRBV5-8 CASSHGQGTMNTEAFF TGTGCCAGCAGCCACGGACAGGGGACCATGAACACTGAAGCTTTCTTT
TRBJ2-3 17 . . TRBV7-9 CASSSPEYSLGTDTQYF TGTGCCAGCAGCTCCCCAGAGTATTCCTTAGGCACAGATACGCAGTATTTT
TRBJ1-6 15 . . TRBV5-1 CASSLGGTYNSPLHF TGCGCCAGCAGCTTGGGGGGAACCTATAATTCACCCCTCCACTTT
TRBJ1-6 15 . . TRBV5-8 CASSIAGVGNSPLHF TGTGCCAGCAGCATAGCAGGGGTGGGTAATTCACCCCTCCACTTT
TRBJ2-2 16 TRBD2 . TRBV6-2/TRBV6-3 CASSYSAGVQTGELFF TGTGCCAGCAGTTACTCCGCGGGGGTCCAGACCGGGGAGCTGTTTTTT
TRBJ1-2 14 TRBD1 . TRBV7-9 CASSRTGVGEGYTF TGTGCCAGCAGCAGAACAGGGGTTGGAGAAGGCTACACCTTC
TRBJ1-1 14 . . TRBV14 CASNQGGMNTEAFF TGTGCCAGCAATCAGGGAGGGATGAACACTGAAGCTTTCTTT
TRBJ1-3 17 . . TRBV7-2 CASSSRFGKAAVNTIYF TGTGCCAGCAGCTCCCGCTTTGGGAAGGCGGCGGTTAACACCATATATTTT